Listed here are 3 T cell receptor beta chains from one sample, sequenced in a study of neurological immune-mediated disorders. TCRdb used MiXCR to reprocess the 5' RACE reads, holding one entry per CDR3 protein. The table has roughly 56,000 distinct CDR3 sequences, more than 9.5% seen once. Sequenced material: PBMCs. The receptors stem from a man between 60 and 70 years old in good health.

Remarks on this clonotype: Possible read error: a much larger clone is one base away. The chain uses TRBV12-3 or TRBV12-4 and TRBJ2-2; TRBD1 aligns across 7 bases. The CDR3 is 15 residues long. The CDR3 sequence: CANSLQGTNTGELFF. CDR3 DNA: TGTGCCAACAGTCTACAGGGGACGAACACCGGGGAGCTGTTTTTT.

This clonotype was counted many times. The gene calls are TRBV20-1 and TRBJ1-1; D perhaps matches TRBD1 (5 bases). V was shortened by 6 bases and J by 1 base, with 15 bases between the two germline ends. In germline, CDR1 is DFQATT, CDR2 SNEGSKA (reference sequence). The length of the CDR3 is 14 residues. CDR3 nucleotide sequence: TGCAGTGCGCAAATGGGACCGACGAACACTGAAGCTTTCTTT. Translation gives CSAQMGPTNTEAFF.

This clonotype was detected ten times or more. The chain couples TRBV3-1 to TRBJ2-1; D may be TRBD2 (5 bases). CDR1 is LGHDT and CDR2 is YNNKEL in the germline V gene (reference sequence). The CDR3 consists of 13 residues. The V and J ends lost 3 bases and 5 bases respectively, with 8 bases between them. The CDR3 bases are TGTGCCAGCAGCCACGCCGGGAACAATGAGCAGTTCTTC. It specifies CASSHAGNNEQFF.